This T cell receptor beta chain was profiled in a study of cytomegalovirus exposure and HLA in healthy donors. Germline values: CDR1 MDHEN, CDR2 SYDVKM. This CDR3 comprises 17 residues. Trimming shortened V by 3 bases and J by 2 bases, and 20 bases separated the two germline ends. PCR was performed using 60 Vbeta and 13 Jbeta primers. The table came from immunoSEQ multiplex PCR; TCRdb's copy has only in-frame clones and leaves some out. Among approximately 160,000 clones listed, 70% to 85% were seen once. As concerns this clone: What it binds is unknown.

At the time of sampling, donors were nominally healthy, though unrecorded immune exposures were likely. Overall study findings and caveats: The study found most TCR sequences rare, yet found some public TCRs in many donors.

The sequenced sample was PBMCs. The source is a man younger than 35 in good health and CMV-seronegative. This chain connects TRBV28 to TRBJ2-7; weak D call: TRBD1 (6 bases). The CDR3 here is CASSFPSGVDLPYEQYF. CDR3 nucleotide sequence: TGTGCCAGCAGTTTCCCCTCAGGGGTCGATCTTCCCTACGAGCAGTACTTC.